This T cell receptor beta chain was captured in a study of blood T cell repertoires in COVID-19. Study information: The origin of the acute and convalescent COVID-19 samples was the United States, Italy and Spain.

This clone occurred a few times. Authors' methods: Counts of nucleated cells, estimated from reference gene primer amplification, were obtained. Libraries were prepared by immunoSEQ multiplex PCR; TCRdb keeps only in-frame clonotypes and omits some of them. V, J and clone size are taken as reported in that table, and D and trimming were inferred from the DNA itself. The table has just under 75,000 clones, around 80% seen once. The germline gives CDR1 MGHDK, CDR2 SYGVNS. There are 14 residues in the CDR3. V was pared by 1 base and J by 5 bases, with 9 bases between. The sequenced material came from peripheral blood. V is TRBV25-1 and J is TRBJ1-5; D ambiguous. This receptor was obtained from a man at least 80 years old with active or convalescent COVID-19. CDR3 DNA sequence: TGTGCCAGCAGTGAATCAGGATTATATCAGCCCCAGCATTTT. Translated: CASSESGLYQPQHF.